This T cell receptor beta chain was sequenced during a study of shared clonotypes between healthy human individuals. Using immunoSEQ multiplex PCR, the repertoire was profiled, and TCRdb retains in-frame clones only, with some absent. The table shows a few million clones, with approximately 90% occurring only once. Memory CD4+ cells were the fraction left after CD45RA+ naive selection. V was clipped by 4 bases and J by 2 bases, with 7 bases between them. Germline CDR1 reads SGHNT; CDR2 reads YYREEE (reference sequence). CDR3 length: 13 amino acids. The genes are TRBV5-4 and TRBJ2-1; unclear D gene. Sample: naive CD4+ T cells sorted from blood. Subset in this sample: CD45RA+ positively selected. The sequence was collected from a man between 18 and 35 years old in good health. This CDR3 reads CASSPGTYNEQFF. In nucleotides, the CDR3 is TGTGCCAGCAGCCCGGGTACCTACAATGAGCAGTTCTTC.